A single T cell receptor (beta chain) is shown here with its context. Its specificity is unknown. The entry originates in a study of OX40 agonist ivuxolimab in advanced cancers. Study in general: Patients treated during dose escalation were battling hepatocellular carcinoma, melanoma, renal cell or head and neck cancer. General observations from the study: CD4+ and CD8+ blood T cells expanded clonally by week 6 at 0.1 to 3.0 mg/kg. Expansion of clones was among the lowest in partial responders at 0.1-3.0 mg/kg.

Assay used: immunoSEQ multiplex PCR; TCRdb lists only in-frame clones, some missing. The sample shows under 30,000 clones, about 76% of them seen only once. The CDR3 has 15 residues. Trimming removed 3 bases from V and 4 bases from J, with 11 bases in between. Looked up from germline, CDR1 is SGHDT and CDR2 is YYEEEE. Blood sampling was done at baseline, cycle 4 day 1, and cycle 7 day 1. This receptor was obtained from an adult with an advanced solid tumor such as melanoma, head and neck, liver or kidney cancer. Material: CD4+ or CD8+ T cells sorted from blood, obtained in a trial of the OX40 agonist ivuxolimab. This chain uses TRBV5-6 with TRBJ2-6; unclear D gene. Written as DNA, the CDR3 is TGTGCCAGCAGCTACGTTTCAGCCGGGGCCAACGTCCTGACTTTC. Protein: CASSYVSAGANVLTF.